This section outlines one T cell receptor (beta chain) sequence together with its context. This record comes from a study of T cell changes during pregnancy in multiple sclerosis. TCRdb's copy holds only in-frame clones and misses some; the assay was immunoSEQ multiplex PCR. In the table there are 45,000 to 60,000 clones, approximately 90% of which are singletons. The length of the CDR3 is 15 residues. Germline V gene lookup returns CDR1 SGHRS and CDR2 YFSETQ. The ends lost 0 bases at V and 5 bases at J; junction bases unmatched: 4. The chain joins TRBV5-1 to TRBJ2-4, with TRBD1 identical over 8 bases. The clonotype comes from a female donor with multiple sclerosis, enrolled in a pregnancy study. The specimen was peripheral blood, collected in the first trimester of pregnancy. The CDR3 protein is CASSLGQGTENIQYF. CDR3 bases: TGCGCCAGCAGCTTGGGACAGGGGACCGAAAACATTCAGTACTTC.